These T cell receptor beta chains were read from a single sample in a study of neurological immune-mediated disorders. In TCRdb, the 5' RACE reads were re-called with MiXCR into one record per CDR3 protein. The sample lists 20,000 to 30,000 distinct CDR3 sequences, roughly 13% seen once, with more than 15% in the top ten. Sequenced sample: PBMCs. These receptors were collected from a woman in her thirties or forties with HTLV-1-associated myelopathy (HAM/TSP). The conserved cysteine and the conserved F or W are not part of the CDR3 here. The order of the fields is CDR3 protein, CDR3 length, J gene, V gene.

CDR3aa: ASSVTGTGCHQGYT
len: 14
j_gene: TRBJ1-2
v_gene: TRBV5-1

CDR3aa: ASSSSGRETQY
len: 11
j_gene: TRBJ2-5
v_gene: TRBV5-1

CDR3aa: ASSLPQETQY
len: 10
j_gene: TRBJ2-5
v_gene: TRBV5-6

CDR3aa: ASSEVRGSSYNEQF
len: 14
j_gene: TRBJ2-1
v_gene: TRBV2

CDR3aa: ASSVEGGAGQETQY
len: 14
j_gene: TRBJ2-5
v_gene: TRBV9

CDR3aa: AISEATGGGVNEQF
len: 14
j_gene: TRBJ2-1
v_gene: TRBV10-3

CDR3aa: ATDPQGGVTEAF
len: 12
j_gene: TRBJ1-1
v_gene: TRBV10-3

CDR3aa: ASSPLKGRGYT
len: 11
j_gene: TRBJ1-2
v_gene: TRBV7-2

CDR3aa: SARAGPRGNQPQH
len: 13
j_gene: TRBJ1-5
v_gene: TRBV20-1

CDR3aa: ASSSYKGSSYEQY
len: 13
j_gene: TRBJ2-7
v_gene: TRBV11-2

CDR3aa: ATSVDTSNQPQH
len: 12
j_gene: TRBJ1-5
v_gene: TRBV15

CDR3aa: ASSTGGWYSYNEQF
len: 14
j_gene: TRBJ2-1
v_gene: TRBV7-3

CDR3aa: ASSDGTASTDTQY
len: 13
j_gene: TRBJ2-3
v_gene: TRBV5-1

CDR3aa: VSSASGSYNEQF
len: 12
j_gene: TRBJ2-1
v_gene: TRBV2

CDR3aa: ASSQGQGAVGYT
len: 12
j_gene: TRBJ1-2
v_gene: TRBV5-1

CDR3aa: ASSVGDTQY
len: 9
j_gene: TRBJ2-3
v_gene: TRBV9

CDR3aa: ASSQGVNQPQH
len: 11
j_gene: TRBJ1-5
v_gene: TRBV9

CDR3aa: SVGGKGGEKLF
len: 11
j_gene: TRBJ1-4
v_gene: TRBV29-1

CDR3aa: SAKDPSSYNEQF
len: 12
j_gene: TRBJ2-1
v_gene: TRBV20-1

CDR3aa: ASREGQGLSNRQETQY
len: 16
j_gene: TRBJ2-5
v_gene: TRBV5-1

CDR3aa: ASSPNPSGGPDTQY
len: 14
j_gene: TRBJ2-3
v_gene: TRBV5-1

CDR3aa: ATGQGDEQY
len: 9
j_gene: TRBJ2-7
v_gene: TRBV19

CDR3aa: ASSPPRAGANVLT
len: 13
j_gene: TRBJ2-6
v_gene: TRBV5-1

CDR3aa: ASSLDLWRGESSGELF
len: 16
j_gene: TRBJ2-2
v_gene: TRBV7-8

CDR3aa: AIQDTRDRSTDTQY
len: 14
j_gene: TRBJ2-3
v_gene: TRBV10-3

CDR3aa: SAGTGSNEQF
len: 10
j_gene: TRBJ2-1
v_gene: TRBV20-1

CDR3aa: SARAGGRSNQPQH
len: 13
j_gene: TRBJ1-5
v_gene: TRBV20-1

CDR3aa: AISARGDTQY
len: 10
j_gene: TRBJ2-3
v_gene: TRBV10-3

CDR3aa: ASSLVRGDTQY
len: 11
j_gene: TRBJ2-3
v_gene: TRBV28